This TCR beta chain was obtained from a study of response to subunit inactivated influenza vaccine. Study outcomes and limitations: Authors proposed each seasonal influenza vaccination draws in few new T cells.

J gave up 5 bases and V 2 bases, and 6 bases lay outside the gene matches. Germline V gene lookup returns CDR1 LGHNA and CDR2 YNFKEQ. The CDR3 consists of 15 residues. Note on this clonotype: Its target is unknown.

TCRdb processed the RT-PCR reads anew with MiXCR; each CDR3 protein has one entry. The sample holds 750,000 to 850,000 distinct CDR3 sequences, approximately 18% seen once. The chain is built from TRBV4-2 and TRBJ1-1, with 9 bases that match TRBD1. The TCR sequence derives from a man in his forties or fifties who received an inactivated influenza vaccine. The specimen comprised PBMCs from blood, sampled around 5 days after vaccination. The CDR3 sequence is CASSQSMGQGTEAFF. The CDR3 nucleotides read TGTGCCAGCAGCCAATCTATGGGACAGGGTACTGAAGCTTTCTTT.